These 18 T cell receptor beta chains originate from one sample sequenced in a study of T cell changes during pregnancy in multiple sclerosis (dated by TCRdb to about 2019). Library prep was done by the immunoSEQ multiplex PCR assay. TCRdb re-hosts the immuneACCESS table, in-frame sequences only. Its copies lack some clones; in the studies checked, an unresolved V gene accounts for under half of them, and the cause for the rest is not known. The sample table lists over 30,000 clones, under 95% of them with a count of one. The biggest ten clones account for around 0.7% of the sample. Source: CD4+ T cells from peripheral blood mononuclear cells, taken in the second trimester of pregnancy. The receptors come from a female donor in good health, enrolled as a control in a pregnancy study.

This chain links TRBV7-2 with TRBJ2-3, with 8 bases aligning to TRBD2. The V segment lost 5 bases and the J segment 5 bases; nucleotides outside the gene matches: 12. The CDR3 covers 16 residues. Germline-derived CDR1 and CDR2 are SGHTA and FQGNSA. CDR3 nucleotides: TGTGCCAGCAGCACACACGGGGGGGCCCTTGTAGATACGCAGTATTTT. This translates into CASSTHGGALVDTQYF. The full variable domain, its missing parts supplied by reference TRBV7-2 and TRBJ2-3, is GAGVSQSPSNKVTEKGKDVELRCDPISGHTALYWYRQSLGQGLEFLIYFQGNSAPDKSGLPSDRFSAERTGGSVSTLTIQRTQQEDSAVYLCASSTHGGALVDTQYFGPGTRLTVL.

The CDR3 reads CASSYLQGSSTNEKLFF. The CDR3 DNA sequence: TGCGCCAGCAGCTATCTACAGGGATCCTCAACTAATGAAAAACTGTTTTTT. J is TRBJ1-4 and V is TRBV5-1, with a weak D call TRBD1 (6 bases). This CDR3 comprises 17 residues. CDR1 is SGHRS, CDR2 YFSETQ, per germline. The V gene lost 3 bases and the J gene lost 0 bases, with 15 bases spanning the gap.

The J gene is TRBJ2-6, the V gene TRBV7-9; the D gene is possibly TRBD2 (5 bases). The V end lost 7 bases, the J end lost 3 bases, and 10 bases lay between the germline ends. From germline, CDR1 is SEHNR and CDR2 FQNEAQ (reference sequence). This CDR3 has 14 residues. Here the CDR3 reads CASTRGYGANVLTF. The CDR3 coding sequence is TGTGCCAGCACCCGGGGTTATGGGGCCAACGTCCTGACTTTC.

This clone showed up just once. The chain carries TRBV11-2 and TRBJ2-1; no reliable D call. Germline V lookup: CDR1 SGHAT, CDR2 FQNNGV. The ends were cut back, 5 bases at V and 3 bases at J, with 14 bases in the middle. CDR3 length equals 15 residues. DNA for the CDR3: TGTGCCAGCAGCCCCCGCGTACAGAGCTACAATGAGCAGTTCTTC. This translates into CASSPRVQSYNEQFF. Full variable domain (outside the CDR3, taken from reference TRBV11-2 and TRBJ2-1): EAGVAQSPRYKIIEKRQSVAFWCNPISGHATLYWYQQILGQGPKLLIQFQNNGVVDDSQLPKDRFSAERLKGVDSTLKIQPAKLEDSAVYLCASSPRVQSYNEQFFGPGTRLTVL.

The V and J genes are TRBV14 and TRBJ2-7; 9 bases are shared with TRBD1. Germline V CDR1 and CDR2: SGHDN, FVKESK. Trimming took 1 base from V and 7 from J; bases not matched to a gene: 5. This CDR3 has 14 amino acids. This CDR3 is CASSQGQGVMEQYF. The CDR3 coding sequence is TGTGCCAGCAGCCAAGGACAGGGGGTAATGGAGCAGTACTTC.

The rearrangement joins TRBV7-9 to TRBJ2-5, with TRBD2 identical over 14 bases. Germline trimming cut 5 bases from V and 2 bases from J; bases unmatched to any gene: 7. This CDR3 is built from 17 residues. Germline V gives CDR1 SEHNR, CDR2 FQNEAQ (reference sequence). CDR3 coding DNA: TGTGCCAGCAGCCAGGGACTAGCGGGGGTATATCAAGAGACCCAGTACTTC. This sequence encodes CASSQGLAGVYQETQYF.

The chain employs TRBV7-9 and TRBJ2-1; TRBD1 is a possible D gene (6 bases). V was trimmed by 5 bases and J by 5 bases, leaving 16 bases between them. Germline V gene sequence: CDR1 SEHNR, CDR2 FQNEAQ (reference sequence). CDR3 length: 15 residues. The CDR3 nucleotides read TGTGCCAGCAGCCCCTCAGGGGCAAGGAACAATGAGCAGTTCTTC. It is translated as CASSPSGARNNEQFF. Drawing the rest from reference TRBV7-9 and TRBJ2-1, the complete variable domain is DTGVSQNPRHKITKRGQNVTFRCDPISEHNRLYWYRQTLGQGPEFLTYFQNEAQLEKSRLLSDRFSAERPKGSFSTLEIQRTEQGDSAMYLCASSPSGARNNEQFFGPGTRLTVL.

The chain recombines TRBV2 with TRBJ2-7, with D maybe TRBD1 (5 bases). Trimming cost V 7 bases and J 0 bases, with 13 bases left between them. Germline CDR1 is SNHLY and CDR2 is FYNNEI. The CDR3 length is 14 residues. CDR3 region: CASTGSGSSYEQYF. CDR3 sequence (DNA): TGTGCCAGCACTGGGTCAGGGTCCTCCTACGAGCAGTACTTC.

J is TRBJ2-5 and V is TRBV5-1; TRBD1 aligns across 8 bases. Trimming took 0 bases from V and 7 from J; bases not matched to a gene: 2. This CDR3 comprises 13 residues. Germline V CDR1 and CDR2: SGHRS, YFSETQ. This chain's CDR3 is CASSLEGTGTQYF. The CDR3 region has the DNA TGCGCCAGCAGCTTGGAAGGGACAGGGACCCAGTACTTC.

This rearrangement joins TRBV7-9 to TRBJ1-6, with 8 bases identical to TRBD1. The CDR3 is made up of 14 amino acids. Germline V gene sequence: CDR1 SEHNR, CDR2 FQNEAQ (reference sequence). Germline trimming cut 6 bases from V and 9 bases from J; bases unmatched to any gene: 7. Written as DNA, the CDR3 is TGTGCCAGCAGGTCGACAGGGGCGGGTTCACCCCTCCACTTT. This codes for CASRSTGAGSPLHF.

This chain uses TRBV29-1 with TRBJ1-2, with 8 bases aligning to TRBD1. This CDR3 is built from 14 residues. Trimming at V came to 3 bases and at J to 2 bases, leaving 5 bases not matched to a gene. Per the germline V gene, CDR1 is SQVTM and CDR2 is ANQGSEA. In nucleotides, the CDR3 is TGCAGCGTTGAGAACAGGGGGGGGAACTATGGCTACACCTTC. Its translation: CSVENRGGNYGYTF.

The V and J genes are TRBV4-3 and TRBJ2-1; TRBD2 agrees at 13 bases. Unmatched junction bases numbered 4, after V lost 2 bases and J lost 6 bases. The CDR3 is made up of 16 amino acids. Per germline, CDR1 LGHNA and CDR2 YSLEER. The CDR3 nucleotides are TGCGCCAGCAGCCAAACAACTAGCGGGGGGGCCAATGAGCAGTTCTTC. Its protein is CASSQTTSGGANEQFF.

The V call is TRBV4-2, the J call TRBJ1-2, with unresolved D. The CDR3 has 15 amino acids. Germline assignment: CDR1 LGHNA and CDR2 YNFKEQ. V was clipped by 0 bases and J by 0 bases, with 8 bases between them. In DNA form, the CDR3 reads TGTGCCAGCAGCCAAGAAGTCGGTACTAACTATGGCTACACCTTC. This sequence encodes CASSQEVGTNYGYTF.

This chain links TRBV7-9 with TRBJ1-1; perhaps TRBD1 as D (5 bases). There are 14 residues in the CDR3. The V gene's germline CDR1 is SEHNR and CDR2 FQNEAQ (reference sequence). V lost 4 bases, J lost 5 bases, and 14 bases lay in between. The CDR3 is CASSSLSGITEAFF. The CDR3 region has the DNA TGTGCCAGCAGCTCACTATCAGGGATTACTGAAGCTTTCTTT.

The chain couples TRBV2 to TRBJ2-2, with TRBD2 identical over 7 bases. Trimming took 6 bases from V and 1 from J; bases not matched to a gene: 5. The germline gives CDR1 SNHLY, CDR2 FYNNEI. CDR3 size: 15 residues. In DNA, the CDR3 is TGTGCCAGCAGGGGGCGGGGGAGGAACACCGGGGAGCTGTTTTTT. Its translation: CASRGRGRNTGELFF.

The chain has TRBV25-1 and TRBJ1-4; TRBD1 is a possible D gene (5 bases). This CDR3 spans 15 amino acids. From germline, CDR1 is MGHDK and CDR2 SYGVNS. Trimming pared 6 bases from V and 8 bases from J, leaving 19 bases between. The CDR3 DNA is TGTGCCAGCAGCCCGGCGGGGGGGGAAGGGGAAAAACTGTTTTTT. Translation gives CASSPAGGEGEKLFF.

This clone was seen only a few times. This chain connects TRBV7-9 to TRBJ1-6, with D unclear. Looked up from germline, CDR1 is SEHNR and CDR2 is FQNEAQ (reference sequence). V was clipped by 1 base and J by 10 bases, with 8 bases between them. The CDR3 has 13 residues. In DNA, the CDR3 is TGTGCCAGCAGCTTAGGCCTAAAATCACCCCTCCACTTT. This gives the protein CASSLGLKSPLHF.

This clone appeared once. This CDR3 is CASSSRGQGSPSSYNEQFF. Here the CDR3 DNA reads TGTGCCAGCAGCTCTCGAGGACAGGGGTCTCCGAGCTCCTACAATGAGCAGTTCTTC. The rearrangement joins TRBV7-6 to TRBJ2-1; 9 bases fit TRBD1. Germline CDR1 reads SGHVS; CDR2 reads FNYEAQ. After removal of 4 bases from V and 0 bases from J, the junction contained 13 bases not matched to a gene. The CDR3 is made up of 19 amino acids.